Included here is one T cell receptor (beta chain) sequence, with context. Its matching antigen is unknown. These data are taken from a study of CD8 T cells in ankylosing spondylitis. In making TCR beta libraries, quantitative 5'-RACE with molecular barcodes was used. One entry per CDR3 protein, called by TCRdb with MiXCR from the 5' RACE reads. The sample has 650,000 to 800,000 distinct CDR3 sequences, under 20% seen once. Broader study findings: There was a TCR beta motif, made of several highly homologous variants, that appeared characteristic of ankylosing spondylitis blood. Earlier reports found some motif variants in synovial fluid and blood in reactive arthritis. Disease-linked clones were found to be CD8+ and relatively rare in peripheral blood.

The sequence derives from a male donor with ankylosing spondylitis. The specimen sequenced was blood, either unsorted or a sorted T cell fraction (not recorded which).

CDR3 nucleotides: TGTGCCAGCAAATTCATGCAAGAGACCCAGTACTTC. Translated: CASKFMQETQYF. V usage is TRBV12-3 or TRBV12-4 and J usage is TRBJ2-5; D ambiguous. The CDR3 contains 12 residues. The V gene lost 7 bases and the J gene lost 2 bases, with 8 bases spanning the gap.